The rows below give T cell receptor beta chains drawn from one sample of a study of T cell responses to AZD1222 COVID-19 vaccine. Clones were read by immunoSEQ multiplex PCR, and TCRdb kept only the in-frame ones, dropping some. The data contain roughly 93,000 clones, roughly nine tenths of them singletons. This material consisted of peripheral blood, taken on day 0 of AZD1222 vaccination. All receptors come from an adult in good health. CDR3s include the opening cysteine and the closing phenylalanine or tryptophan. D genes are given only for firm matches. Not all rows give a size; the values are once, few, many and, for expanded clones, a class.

CDR3aa: CASSLTGGNGANVLTF; CDR3nt: TGTGCCAGCAGTTTGACAGGGGGTAATGGGGCCAACGTCCTGACTTTC; j_gene: TRBJ2-6; abundance: many; len: 16; d_gene: TRBD1; v_gene: TRBV27
CDR3aa: CATSDPTQGADYGYTF; CDR3nt: TGTGCCACCAGTGACCCGACCCAGGGGGCGGACTATGGCTACACCTTC; j_gene: TRBJ1-2; abundance: NA; len: 16; d_gene: TRBD1; v_gene: TRBV24-1
CDR3aa: CAWMRDRPAQRFF; CDR3nt: TGTGCCTGGATGCGGGACAGACCCGCGCAGAGGTTCTTT; j_gene: TRBJ1-1; abundance: few; len: 13; d_gene: TRBD1; v_gene: TRBV30
CDR3aa: CASSIGTEETQYF; CDR3nt: TGTGCCAGTAGTATCGGGACAGAAGAGACCCAGTACTTC; j_gene: TRBJ2-5; abundance: NA; len: 13; d_gene: TRBD1; v_gene: TRBV19
CDR3aa: CASSPGQGPPDGETQYF; CDR3nt: TGTGCCAGCAGCCCCGGACAGGGGCCACCCGACGGGGAGACCCAGTACTTC; j_gene: TRBJ2-5; abundance: NA; len: 17; d_gene: TRBD1; v_gene: TRBV11-2
CDR3aa: CASSLRGTHEQYF; CDR3nt: TGTGCCAGCAGCTTACGAGGGACCCACGAGCAGTACTTC; j_gene: TRBJ2-7; abundance: NA; len: 13; d_gene: NA; v_gene: TRBV5-6
CDR3aa: CASSPATGQPQHF; CDR3nt: TGCGCCAGCAGCCCGGCGACAGGGCAGCCCCAGCATTTT; j_gene: TRBJ1-5; abundance: NA; len: 13; d_gene: TRBD1; v_gene: TRBV5-1
CDR3aa: CASSLAPAQPQHF; CDR3nt: TGTGCCAGCAGTTTAGCGCCGGCACAGCCCCAGCATTTT; j_gene: TRBJ1-5; abundance: NA; len: 13; d_gene: NA; v_gene: TRBV12-3/TRBV12-4
CDR3aa: CASSYRSIYNSPLHF; CDR3nt: TGTGCCAGCAGTTACAGGTCGATCTATAATTCACCCCTCCACTTT; j_gene: TRBJ1-6; abundance: NA; len: 15; d_gene: NA; v_gene: TRBV6-2/TRBV6-3
CDR3aa: CASSPDLTGGGRNSPLHF; CDR3nt: TGTGCCAGTAGTCCCGACCTGACAGGGGGCGGGAGGAATTCACCCCTCCACTTT; j_gene: TRBJ1-6; abundance: NA; len: 18; d_gene: TRBD1; v_gene: TRBV19
CDR3aa: CASSPDRNYGYTF; CDR3nt: TGTGCCAGCAGCCCCGACAGGAACTATGGCTACACCTTC; j_gene: TRBJ1-2; abundance: NA; len: 13; d_gene: NA; v_gene: TRBV7-2
CDR3aa: CASSPNTGLSGNTIYF; CDR3nt: TGTGCCAGCAGCCCTAACACAGGTCTCTCTGGAAACACCATATATTTT; j_gene: TRBJ1-3; abundance: NA; len: 16; d_gene: NA; v_gene: TRBV5-6
CDR3aa: CAWTGGINGYTF; CDR3nt: TGTGCCTGGACAGGGGGCATCAATGGCTACACCTTC; j_gene: TRBJ1-2; abundance: NA; len: 12; d_gene: TRBD1; v_gene: TRBV30
CDR3aa: CASSPRQGRGDTEAFF; CDR3nt: TGTGCCAGCAGCCCCCGACAGGGAAGGGGTGACACTGAAGCTTTCTTT; j_gene: TRBJ1-1; abundance: few; len: 16; d_gene: TRBD1; v_gene: TRBV13
CDR3aa: CASSVQGSWDIQYF; CDR3nt: TGTGCCAGCAGCGTACAGGGGTCCTGGGACATTCAGTACTTC; j_gene: TRBJ2-4; abundance: NA; len: 14; d_gene: NA; v_gene: TRBV9
CDR3aa: CAISESEAGEQFF; CDR3nt: TGTGCCATCAGTGAGTCGGAAGCGGGTGAGCAGTTCTTC; j_gene: TRBJ2-1; abundance: NA; len: 13; d_gene: NA; v_gene: TRBV10-3
CDR3aa: CASSLAWGSDTEAFF; CDR3nt: TGTGCCAGCAGCTTAGCGTGGGGGTCGGACACTGAAGCTTTCTTT; j_gene: TRBJ1-1; abundance: NA; len: 15; d_gene: NA; v_gene: TRBV7-2
CDR3aa: CATLETGLPGGYTF; CDR3nt: TGTGCCACCTTAGAGACAGGGTTGCCTGGTGGCTACACCTTC; j_gene: TRBJ1-2; abundance: NA; len: 14; d_gene: TRBD1; v_gene: TRBV2
CDR3aa: CASIHRGLDTEAFF; CDR3nt: TGTGCCAGTATACACAGGGGGCTCGACACTGAAGCTTTCTTT; j_gene: TRBJ1-1; abundance: NA; len: 14; d_gene: TRBD1; v_gene: TRBV28
CDR3aa: CASSLPLESETQYF; CDR3nt: TGTGCCAGCAGCTTACCACTAGAGTCGGAGACCCAGTACTTC; j_gene: TRBJ2-5; abundance: NA; len: 14; d_gene: NA; v_gene: TRBV7-9
CDR3aa: CASSRRQGYNSPLHF; CDR3nt: TGTGCCAGCAGCCGAAGACAGGGTTATAATTCACCCCTCCACTTT; j_gene: TRBJ1-6; abundance: NA; len: 15; d_gene: TRBD1; v_gene: TRBV2
CDR3aa: CASSLGHYNEQFF; CDR3nt: TGTGCCAGCAGCTTAGGCCACTACAATGAGCAGTTCTTC; j_gene: TRBJ2-1; abundance: NA; len: 13; d_gene: NA; v_gene: TRBV7-3
CDR3aa: CASSFGSRRLNTEAFF; CDR3nt: TGTGCCAGCAGTTTCGGGTCCCGGCGTCTGAACACTGAAGCTTTCTTT; j_gene: TRBJ1-1; abundance: NA; len: 16; d_gene: NA; v_gene: TRBV28
CDR3aa: CASSADRGVGEKLFF; CDR3nt: TGTGCCAGCAGTGCCGACAGGGGTGTGGGTGAAAAACTGTTTTTT; j_gene: TRBJ1-4; abundance: NA; len: 15; d_gene: TRBD1; v_gene: TRBV2
CDR3aa: CASSLMNTEAFF; CDR3nt: TGTGCCAGCAGTCTCATGAACACTGAAGCTTTCTTT; j_gene: TRBJ1-1; abundance: NA; len: 12; d_gene: NA; v_gene: TRBV2
CDR3aa: CASSPTENYGYTF; CDR3nt: TGTGCCAGCAGCCCCACGGAGAACTATGGCTACACCTTC; j_gene: TRBJ1-2; abundance: NA; len: 13; d_gene: NA; v_gene: TRBV14
CDR3aa: CASSLRTGDFYGYTF; CDR3nt: TGTGCCAGCAGCTTGAGGACAGGAGACTTTTATGGCTACACCTTC; j_gene: TRBJ1-2; abundance: NA; len: 15; d_gene: TRBD1; v_gene: TRBV5-6
CDR3aa: CASSVGGAIEPQHF; CDR3nt: TGTGCCAGCTCCGTCGGGGGGGCGATTGAGCCCCAGCATTTT; j_gene: TRBJ1-5; abundance: NA; len: 14; d_gene: NA; v_gene: TRBV27
CDR3aa: CASSLASGRTGELFF; CDR3nt: TGTGCCAGCAGCTTAGCCTCGGGAAGGACCGGGGAGCTGTTTTTT; j_gene: TRBJ2-2; abundance: NA; len: 15; d_gene: NA; v_gene: TRBV11-3
CDR3aa: CASSPVRSVVSYNSPLHF; CDR3nt: TGTGCCAGCTCACCAGTCAGGTCCGTAGTCTCCTATAATTCACCCCTCCACTTT; j_gene: TRBJ1-6; abundance: NA; len: 18; d_gene: NA; v_gene: TRBV18
CDR3aa: CASQGPGGVGNTIYF; CDR3nt: TGTGCCAGTCAAGGGCCGGGGGGGGTTGGAAACACCATATATTTT; j_gene: TRBJ1-3; abundance: NA; len: 15; d_gene: NA; v_gene: TRBV6-5
CDR3aa: CASTGTESNQPQHF; CDR3nt: TGTGCCAGCACCGGGACAGAGAGCAATCAGCCCCAGCATTTT; j_gene: TRBJ1-5; abundance: NA; len: 14; d_gene: TRBD1; v_gene: TRBV2
CDR3aa: CAISVGTYGYTF; CDR3nt: TGTGCCATCAGTGTGGGGACATACGGCTACACCTTC; j_gene: TRBJ1-2; abundance: once; len: 12; d_gene: NA; v_gene: TRBV10-3
CDR3aa: CASSPGFTGELFF; CDR3nt: TGTGCCAGCAGCCCAGGGTTCACCGGGGAGCTGTTTTTT; j_gene: TRBJ2-2; abundance: NA; len: 13; d_gene: NA; v_gene: TRBV11-2
CDR3aa: CASSVDPQSGDEKLFF; CDR3nt: TGTGCCAGCAGCGTAGATCCCCAATCAGGCGATGAAAAACTGTTTTTT; j_gene: TRBJ1-4; abundance: NA; len: 16; d_gene: NA; v_gene: TRBV9
CDR3aa: CASSRSLQGGYTF; CDR3nt: TGTGCCAGCAGCCGCTCATTACAGGGCGGCTACACCTTC; j_gene: TRBJ1-2; abundance: once; len: 13; d_gene: NA; v_gene: TRBV7-9
CDR3aa: CASTHQGQNFEAFF; CDR3nt: TGTGCCAGCACTCACCAGGGGCAAAACTTTGAAGCTTTCTTT; j_gene: TRBJ1-1; abundance: few; len: 14; d_gene: NA; v_gene: TRBV7-9
CDR3aa: CASSLSSGHLSGNTIYF; CDR3nt: TGTGCCAGCAGTTTGAGTTCTGGACATCTCTCTGGAAACACCATATATTTT; j_gene: TRBJ1-3; abundance: NA; len: 17; d_gene: NA; v_gene: TRBV28
CDR3aa: CASSLDRASNQPQHF; CDR3nt: TGTGCCAGCAGCTTGGACAGGGCTAGCAATCAGCCCCAGCATTTT; j_gene: TRBJ1-5; abundance: NA; len: 15; d_gene: TRBD1; v_gene: TRBV7-2
CDR3aa: CASSIDRDQPQHF; CDR3nt: TGTGCCAGTAGTATCGACAGGGATCAGCCCCAGCATTTT; j_gene: TRBJ1-5; abundance: NA; len: 13; d_gene: TRBD1; v_gene: TRBV19
CDR3aa: CASRYGWNTEAFF; CDR3nt: TGTGCCAGTCGATATGGGTGGAACACTGAAGCTTTCTTT; j_gene: TRBJ1-1; abundance: NA; len: 13; d_gene: NA; v_gene: TRBV19